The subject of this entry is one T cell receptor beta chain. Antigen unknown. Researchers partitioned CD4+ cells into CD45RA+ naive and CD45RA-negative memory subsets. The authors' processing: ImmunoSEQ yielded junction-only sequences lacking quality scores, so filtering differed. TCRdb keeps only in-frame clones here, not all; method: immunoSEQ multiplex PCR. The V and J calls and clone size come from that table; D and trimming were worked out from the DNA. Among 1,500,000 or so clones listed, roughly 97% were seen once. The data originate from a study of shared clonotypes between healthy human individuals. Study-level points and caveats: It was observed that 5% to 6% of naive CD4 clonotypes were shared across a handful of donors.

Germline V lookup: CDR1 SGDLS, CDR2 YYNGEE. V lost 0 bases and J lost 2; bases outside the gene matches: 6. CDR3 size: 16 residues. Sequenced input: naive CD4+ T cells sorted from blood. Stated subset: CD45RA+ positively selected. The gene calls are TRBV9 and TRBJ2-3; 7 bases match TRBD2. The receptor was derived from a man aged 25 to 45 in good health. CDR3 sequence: CASSVGPSGTTDTQYF. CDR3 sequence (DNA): TGTGCCAGCAGCGTAGGCCCCAGCGGGACCACAGATACGCAGTATTTT.